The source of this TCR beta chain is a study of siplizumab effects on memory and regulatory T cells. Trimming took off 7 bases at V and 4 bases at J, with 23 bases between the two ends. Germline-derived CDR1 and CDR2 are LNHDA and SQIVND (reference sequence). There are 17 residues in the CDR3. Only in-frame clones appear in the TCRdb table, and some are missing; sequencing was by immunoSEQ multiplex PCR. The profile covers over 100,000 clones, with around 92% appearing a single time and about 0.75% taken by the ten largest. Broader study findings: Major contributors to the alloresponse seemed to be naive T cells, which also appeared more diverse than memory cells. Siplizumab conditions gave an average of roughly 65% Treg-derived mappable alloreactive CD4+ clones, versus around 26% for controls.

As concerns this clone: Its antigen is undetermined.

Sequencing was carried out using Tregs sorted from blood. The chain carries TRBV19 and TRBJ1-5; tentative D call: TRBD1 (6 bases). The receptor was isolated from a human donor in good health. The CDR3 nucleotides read TGTGCCAGTATTGAATTCCAAGGAGGAGGGACAAATCAGCCCCAGCATTTT. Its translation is CASIEFQGGGTNQPQHF.